The 2 T cell receptor beta chains below come from one sample, sequenced in a study of shared clonotypes between healthy human individuals. The data were produced by immunoSEQ multiplex PCR, yet TCRdb's version contains in-frame clones alone and is incomplete. The sample holds 2,100,000 or so clones, 90% to 97% seen once. The specimen was naive CD4+ T cells sorted from blood. Subset indicated: CD45RA+ positively selected. All receptors derive from a man in his late teens or twenties in good health.

This clone was seen a single time. The J gene is TRBJ1-4, the V gene TRBV30; 11 bases agree with TRBD1. J gave up 6 bases and V 2 bases, and 11 bases lay outside the gene matches. The length of the CDR3 is 17 residues. Germline V CDR1 and CDR2: GTSNPN, SVGIG (reference sequence). This CDR3 reads CAWSPLDRGRLDEKLFF. The CDR3 nucleotides read TGTGCCTGGAGTCCCCTGGACAGGGGGCGATTGGATGAAAAACTGTTTTTT.

The genes are TRBV7-9 and TRBJ2-5; no clear D gene. This CDR3 is built from 11 residues. The V gene lost 2 bases and the J gene lost 5 bases, with 3 bases spanning the gap. Germline V gives CDR1 SEHNR, CDR2 FQNEAQ (reference sequence). CDR3 nucleotide sequence: TGTGCCAGCAGCTTACACGAGACCCAGTACTTC. It codes for CASSLHETQYF.